This T cell receptor (beta chain) was profiled in a study of molecular identifiers for immune sequencing clone quantification. Regarding the study as a whole: Highly expanded clones may be undercounted when identical TCR molecules share barcodes.

CD8+CD4-CCR7+CD45RA+ cells were sorted as naive CD8 T cells. This clonotype was observed at least ten times. Antigen: not known. The germline V gene has CDR1 DFQATT and CDR2 SNEGSKA (reference sequence). The CDR3 runs 14 residues. The germline V and J ends were trimmed by 5 bases and 8 bases, with 21 bases remaining between them. TCRdb itself ran the PCR reads through MiXCR, one entry per CDR3 protein. There are 65,000 to 70,000 distinct CDR3 sequences in the sample; less than 20% occur only once, and 1.5% lies in the top ten. This clonotype was sampled from a human donor in good health. Some libraries in this study had Jurkat cell RNA spiked in. Specimen: naive CD8+ T cells from blood, with Jurkat cell RNA spiked in. Subset here: FACS-sorted CD8+CD4-CCR7+CD45RA+ naive T cells. V is TRBV20-1 and J is TRBJ1-1, with D possibly TRBD1 on 5 matching bases. The CDR3 sequence: CSAQGTLRSSEAFF. The CDR3 nucleotides read TGCAGTGCTCAAGGGACCCTTCGCAGCTCCGAAGCTTTCTTT.